One sample yielded the 20 T cell receptor beta chains listed below, sequenced in a study of CD8 T cells in ankylosing spondylitis. TCRdb reprocessed the 5' RACE reads via MiXCR and lists one record per CDR3 protein. The data contain about 100,000 distinct CDR3 sequences, less than 25% of them singletons. The sequenced material came from synovial fluid, either unsorted or a sorted T cell fraction (not recorded which). These receptors were collected from a male donor with ankylosing spondylitis.

This clonotype appeared a few times. This sequence joins TRBV18 and TRBJ1-1; D unclear. Germline values: CDR1 KGHSH, CDR2 LQKENI. The CDR3 totals 14 residues. V lost 6 bases, J lost 2 bases, and 13 bases lay in between. The CDR3 DNA is TGTGCCAGCTCCCTGTTCGGCAGTAACACTGAAGCTTTCTTT. Its translation is CASSLFGSNTEAFF.

This clonotype came up many times. The chain links TRBV5-1 to TRBJ2-2, with 8 bases matching TRBD1. CDR1 and CDR2 (germline): SGHRS, YFSETQ. With 4 bases clipped from V and 2 bases from J, the junction kept 7 bases outside the gene matches. The CDR3 consists of 16 residues. CDR3: CASSPGGQGNTGELFF. CDR3 coding DNA: TGCGCCAGCAGCCCGGGTGGACAGGGAAACACCGGGGAGCTGTTTTTT.

This chain joins TRBV11-2 and TRBJ2-3, with 10 nucleotides matching TRBD1. J gave up 6 bases and V 3 bases, and 15 bases lay outside the gene matches. The germline V gene encodes CDR1 SGHAT and CDR2 FQNNGV. CDR3 length: 18 amino acids. DNA for the CDR3: TGTGCCAGCAGCTTTGGGACAGGGGTGGCTAGCGGACCGGATACGCAGTATTTT. This encodes CASSFGTGVASGPDTQYF.

The chain uses TRBV20-1 and TRBJ2-7, with 9 bases matching TRBD1. Germline V gene sequence: CDR1 DFQATT, CDR2 SNEGSKA (reference sequence). This CDR3 has 14 residues. The CDR3 here is CSAKAGTGYDEQYV. CDR3 in DNA: TGCAGCGCAAAGGCCGGGACAGGGTATGACGAGCAGTACGTC.

The chain couples TRBV3-1 to TRBJ1-2, with a possible D match to TRBD1 (6 bases). This CDR3 is built from 15 residues. V was cut by 3 bases and J by 5 bases, with 16 bases left in between. Germline V lookup: CDR1 LGHDT, CDR2 YNNKEL (reference sequence). The CDR3 DNA sequence: TGTGCCAGCAGCCAGGGGGCAGGGGAGGCTTATGGCTACACCTTC. This encodes CASSQGAGEAYGYTF.

J is TRBJ2-5 and V is TRBV3-1, with D perhaps TRBD1 (5 bases). The CDR3 consists of 14 residues. Germline V gives CDR1 LGHDT, CDR2 YNNKEL (reference sequence). Between the trimmed V and J ends, which lost 2 bases and 1 base, there was a span of 8 bases. The CDR3 is CASSQQGVQETQYF. The CDR3 bases are TGTGCCAGCAGCCAACAAGGGGTCCAAGAGACCCAGTACTTC.

This clonotype was detected many times. The J gene is TRBJ1-5, the V gene TRBV5-1; D is unresolved. The CDR3 loop spans 14 amino acids. Between the trimmed V and J ends, which lost 2 bases and 5 bases, there was a span of 11 bases. Per germline, CDR1 SGHRS and CDR2 YFSETQ. In DNA form, the CDR3 reads TGCGCCAGCAGCTTAGAGGGATCGGATCAGCCCCAGCATTTT. It translates to CASSLEGSDQPQHF.

This clonotype has more than one count but fewer than ten. CDR3 residues: CSALTGGGQETQYF. The CDR3 coding sequence is TGCAGCGCTCTGACAGGGGGCGGCCAAGAGACCCAGTACTTC. The chain links TRBV29-1 to TRBJ2-5; 10 bases are shared with TRBD1. There are 14 residues in the CDR3. Per the germline V gene, CDR1 is SQVTM and CDR2 is ANQGSEA. J was trimmed by 1 base and V by 7 bases; bases with no gene match: 6.

A few counts support this clonotype. CDR3 in DNA: TGCAGTGCTAGATCGGGGTTGGCTGAAGCTTTCTTT. Encoded protein: CSARSGLAEAFF. The genes are TRBV20-1 and TRBJ1-1; D remains ambiguous. Germline CDR1 reads DFQATT; CDR2 reads SNEGSKA (reference sequence). The V end lost 2 bases, the J end lost 6 bases, and 10 bases lay between the germline ends. The length of the CDR3 is 12 residues.

The chain combines TRBV2 with TRBJ1-5; weak D call: TRBD1 (5 bases). Trimming removed 0 bases at V and 4 bases at J, with 13 bases between. The V gene's germline CDR1 is SNHLY and CDR2 FYNNEI. CDR3 length equals 16 residues. CDR3 residues: CASSEADGGWNQPQHF. The CDR3 region has the DNA TGTGCCAGCAGTGAAGCGGATGGGGGGTGGAATCAGCCCCAGCATTTT.

The J gene is TRBJ2-5, the V gene TRBV12-3 or TRBV12-4; 8 nucleotides agree with TRBD2. The V and J ends lost 7 bases and 3 bases, in that order; junction bases with no gene match: 10. The CDR3 has 15 amino acids. The CDR3 nucleotides read TGTGCCAGCACCCTTCGGGGGGGACGAAAAGAGACCCAGTACTTC. Its protein is CASTLRGGRKETQYF.

This clonotype came up a few times. This could be a read error, since a much larger clone is one nucleotide away. The V and J genes are TRBV7-8 and TRBJ2-2; D ambiguous. The CDR3 runs to 12 residues. V was cut by 3 bases and J by 2 bases, with 1 base left in between. Germline V gives CDR1 SGHVS, CDR2 FQNEAQ. The DNA for the CDR3 is TGTGCCAGCAGCTTTAACACCGGGGAGCTGTTTTTT. This translates into CASSFNTGELFF.

V usage is TRBV12-3 or TRBV12-4 and J usage is TRBJ1-1; unclear D gene. V lost 5 bases, J lost 6 bases, and 13 bases lay in between. The CDR3 totals 13 residues. The CDR3 region has the DNA TGTGCCAGCAGTCCCGTGGATGGGTCTGAAGCTTTCTTT. It specifies CASSPVDGSEAFF.

The V gene is TRBV20-1, the J gene TRBJ2-7; the match to TRBD1 covers 9 bases. Losses at the gene ends were 6 bases for V and 5 bases for J; bases not matched to a gene: 23. Germline CDR1 DFQATT, CDR2 SNEGSKA (reference sequence). CDR3 length equals 18 residues. CDR3 sequence: CSARRTGGGTGPTDEQYF. The CDR3 DNA reads as TGCAGTGCCAGGAGAACAGGGGGCGGGACGGGTCCGACCGACGAGCAGTACTTC.

This clonotype was seen more than once but under ten times. The chain is built from TRBV7-9 and TRBJ2-2; D possibly corresponds to TRBD1 (6 bases). This CDR3 is 16 amino acids long. The V gene lost 1 base and the J gene lost 7 bases, with 16 bases spanning the gap. Per the germline V gene, CDR1 is SEHNR and CDR2 is FQNEAQ (reference sequence). The CDR3 DNA follows: TGTGCCAGCAGCTTAGGCACCGGGACACTCATCGGGGAGCTGTTTTTT. Protein product: CASSLGTGTLIGELFF.

This chain connects TRBV6-2 or TRBV6-3 to TRBJ1-5; the D gene is possibly TRBD1 (6 bases). The CDR3 has 15 amino acids. CDR1 is MNHEY, CDR2 SVGEGT, per germline. With 5 bases removed from V and 5 bases from J, the gap between germline ends came to 16 bases. The CDR3 loop is CASSAHRARDQPQHF. DNA for the CDR3: TGTGCCAGCAGTGCCCACAGGGCTAGGGATCAGCCCCAGCATTTT.

This clonotype was counted only a few times. The rearrangement uses TRBV5-1 and TRBJ1-4, with 11 bases fitting TRBD1. Germline V gene lookup returns CDR1 SGHRS and CDR2 YFSETQ. The CDR3 runs to 15 residues. Unmatched junction bases numbered 7, after V lost 4 bases and J lost 8 bases. CDR3 in DNA: TGCGCCAGCAGCGGAACCGGGACAGGGGGGGAAAAACTGTTTTTT. It translates to CASSGTGTGGEKLFF.

This clonotype appeared a few times. V is TRBV4-2 and J is TRBJ2-1, with a tentative D call TRBD2 (6 bases). Per the germline V gene, CDR1 is LGHNA and CDR2 is YNFKEQ. The CDR3 extends over 16 amino acids. V lost 1 base, J lost 2 bases, and 12 bases lay in between. CDR3 region: CASSQGGTGTYNEQFF. The CDR3, as DNA: TGTGCCAGCAGCCAAGGAGGGACTGGGACCTACAATGAGCAGTTCTTC.

This clonotype was recorded a few times. The chain is built from TRBV20-1 and TRBJ2-1; 7 bases match TRBD1. The CDR3 contains 13 residues. The germline V gene has CDR1 DFQATT and CDR2 SNEGSKA (reference sequence). Trimming cost V 8 bases and J 3 bases; bases outside gene matches: 7. CDR3 nucleotides: TGCAGTCGACAGGGCAGGGTCTACAATGAGCAGTTCTTC. Encoded protein: CSRQGRVYNEQFF.

The chain's CDR3 is CASQLGGDGDEQYV. The CDR3 nucleotides read TGTGCCAGCCAACTGGGGGGAGATGGCGACGAGCAGTACGTC. V is TRBV7-8 and J is TRBJ2-7; tentative D call: TRBD2 (6 bases). CDR3 size: 14 residues. The germline CDR1 and CDR2 sequences are SGHVS and FQNEAQ. V was pared by 8 bases and J by 5 bases, with 19 bases between.